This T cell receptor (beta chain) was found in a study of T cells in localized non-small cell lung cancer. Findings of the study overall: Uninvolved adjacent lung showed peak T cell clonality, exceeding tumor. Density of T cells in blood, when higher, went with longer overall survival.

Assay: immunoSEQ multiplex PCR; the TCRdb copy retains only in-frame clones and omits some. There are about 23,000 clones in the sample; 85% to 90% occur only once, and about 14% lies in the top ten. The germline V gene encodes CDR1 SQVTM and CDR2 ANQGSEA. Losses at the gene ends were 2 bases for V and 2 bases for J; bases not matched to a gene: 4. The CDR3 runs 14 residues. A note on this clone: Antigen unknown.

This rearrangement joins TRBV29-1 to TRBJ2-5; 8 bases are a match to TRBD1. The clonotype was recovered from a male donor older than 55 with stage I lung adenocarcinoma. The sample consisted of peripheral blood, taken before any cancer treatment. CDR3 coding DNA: TGCAGCGTTGAATACGGACAGGGACAAGAGACCCAGTACTTC. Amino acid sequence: CSVEYGQGQETQYF.